Below, 27 T cell receptor beta chains from the same sample are listed, as sequenced in a study of Graves' ophthalmopathy and Graves' hyperthyroidism. From RNA, the CDR3 regions of TCR beta chains were amplified and sequenced. First-round RT-PCR with HTBI primers preceded a second-round multiplex PCR. One entry per CDR3 protein results from TCRdb running MiXCR on the multiplex PCR reads. The sample contains almost 400,000 distinct CDR3 sequences, around 16% of which appear only once. Sequenced: peripheral blood. The receptors stem from a young woman with Graves' ophthalmopathy.

There are many counts of this clonotype. The genes are TRBV2 and TRBJ1-2, with 8 bases identical to TRBD1. This CDR3 region has 14 residues. Germline CDR1 SNHLY, CDR2 FYNNEI. Losses at the gene ends were 7 bases for V and 3 bases for J; bases not matched to a gene: 7. CDR3 amino acids: CASTLGQGHYGYTF. The CDR3 coding sequence is TGTGCCAGCACCCTAGGACAGGGTCACTATGGCTACACCTTC.

The table lists this clonotype with many counts. CDR3 in amino acids: CASSYSAQAIQPQHF. CDR3 nucleotides: TGTGCCAGCAGTTACTCGGCCCAGGCCATACAGCCCCAGCATTTT. The V gene is TRBV6-5, the J gene TRBJ1-5; unclear D gene. This CDR3 contains 15 residues. The ends were cut back, 0 bases at V and 7 bases at J, with 13 bases in the middle. Germline CDR1 reads MNHEY; CDR2 reads SVGAGI.

This clonotype showed up many times. This sequence joins TRBV6-5 and TRBJ1-3; no clear D gene. The CDR3 totals 14 residues. Trimming took off 6 bases at V and 0 bases at J, with 9 bases between the two ends. Germline V CDR1 and CDR2: MNHEY, SVGAGI. The CDR3 DNA follows: TGTGCCAGCAGACGACCGAACTCTGGAAACACCATATATTTT. Protein: CASRRPNSGNTIYF.

This clonotype was detected ten times or more. V gene TRBV25-1 combines with J gene TRBJ2-2; the D is unclear. The CDR3 totals 13 residues. Germline V gives CDR1 MGHDK, CDR2 SYGVNS. The V and J ends lost 6 bases and 7 bases respectively, with 12 bases between them. The DNA for the CDR3 is TGTGCCAGCAGCAGACACGCTATCGGGGAGCTGTTTTTT. It is translated as CASSRHAIGELFF.

This clonotype was counted at least ten times. The chain uses TRBV6-2 or TRBV6-3 and TRBJ2-4; 7 positions match TRBD1. The CDR3 has 15 residues. With V trimmed by 6 bases and J by 6 bases, 11 bases remained unmatched. Germline assignment: CDR1 MNHEY and CDR2 SVGEGT. CDR3 residues: CASRGRGLAGNIQYF. In DNA form, the CDR3 reads TGTGCCAGCAGAGGAAGGGGGCTGGCGGGAAACATTCAGTACTTC.

There are many counts of this clonotype. The V gene is TRBV12-3 or TRBV12-4, the J gene TRBJ2-2; the D gene is possibly TRBD2 (6 bases). V was trimmed by 10 bases and J by 1 base, leaving 10 bases between them. The CDR3 is 13 residues long. CDR3 DNA: TGTGCCACCCGGGACTGGAACACCGGGGAGCTGTTTTTT. Protein sequence: CATRDWNTGELFF.

This clonotype has at least ten counts. The chain recombines TRBV20-1 with TRBJ2-7; D is ambiguous. The CDR3 runs 11 residues. Per the germline V gene, CDR1 is DFQATT and CDR2 is SNEGSKA (reference sequence). V was clipped by 3 bases and J by 6 bases, with 9 bases between them. Here the CDR3 reads CSASRPSEQYF. The CDR3 region has the DNA TGCAGTGCTAGTCGTCCGAGCGAGCAGTACTTC.

The V gene is TRBV6-2 or TRBV6-3, the J gene TRBJ2-2; D ambiguous. V was shortened by 0 bases and J by 0 bases, with 14 bases between the two germline ends. CDR1 is MNHEY and CDR2 is SVGEGT in the germline V gene. The CDR3 is 18 amino acids. In DNA form, the CDR3 reads TGTGCCAGCAGTTACTCGAGCGCAGCCCTTACGAACACCGGGGAGCTGTTTTTT. This sequence encodes CASSYSSAALTNTGELFF.

This clonotype was seen many times. This chain uses TRBV6-5 with TRBJ2-7; 14 bases fit TRBD2. This CDR3 has 16 amino acids. With 4 bases clipped from V and 6 bases from J, the junction kept 8 bases outside the gene matches. Germline CDR1 MNHEY, CDR2 SVGAGI. DNA of the CDR3: TGTGCCAGCAGTTCGGAGGGACTAGCGGGAGTCGGCGAGCAGTACTTC. Translated: CASSSEGLAGVGEQYF.

This clonotype was seen at least ten times. The rearrangement joins TRBV6-5 to TRBJ2-7, with D perhaps TRBD2 (6 bases). CDR3 length: 15 residues. Germline CDR1 and CDR2: MNHEY and SVGAGI. The V and J ends lost 6 bases and 0 bases respectively, with 15 bases between them. DNA of the CDR3: TGTGCCAGCAGCCGCGGGACCGCAGACTCCTACGAGCAGTACTTC. It encodes CASSRGTADSYEQYF.

In its sample, this clonotype was seen many times. J is TRBJ2-7 and V is TRBV5-1; D is perhaps TRBD1 (5 bases). This CDR3 is built from 15 residues. V lost 0 bases and J 3 bases, leaving 13 bases between the germline ends. The V gene's germline CDR1 is SGHRS and CDR2 YFSETQ. The CDR3 loop reads CASSLEGRDLYEQYF. CDR3 nucleotides: TGCGCCAGCAGCTTGGAAGGCAGGGATCTCTACGAGCAGTACTTC. The full variable domain, rest sourced from reference TRBV5-1 and TRBJ2-7, is KAGVTQTPRYLIKTRGQQVTLSCSPISGHRSVSWYQQTPGQGLQFLFEYFSETQRNKGNFPGRFSGRQFSNSRSEMNVSTLELGDSALYLCASSLEGRDLYEQYFGPGTRLTVT.

This clonotype has ten or more counts. V is TRBV6-5 and J is TRBJ1-5; perhaps TRBD1 as D (5 bases). The CDR3 spans 13 residues. The germline CDR1 and CDR2 sequences are MNHEY and SVGAGI. V lost 6 bases to trimming and J lost 7 bases, with 13 bases between them. The CDR3 DNA is TGTGCCAGCAGGGGAGTAGGGGCCCAGCCCCAGCATTTT. This translates into CASRGVGAQPQHF.

This clonotype has ten or more counts. The genes are TRBV28 and TRBJ1-1; D is uncertain. CDR3 length: 13 amino acids. Per germline, CDR1 MDHEN and CDR2 SYDVKM. Trimming stripped 6 bases from V and 0 bases from J, with 8 bases between. The CDR3 DNA reads TGTGCCAGCAGCAGAGAGCTGAACACTGAAGCTTTCTTT. Protein sequence: CASSRELNTEAFF.

This clonotype appeared many times. The gene calls are TRBV20-1 and TRBJ1-6; D possibly corresponds to TRBD1 (6 bases). The CDR3 is made up of 15 amino acids. Germline V CDR1 and CDR2: DFQATT, SNEGSKA (reference sequence). Deletions cut 6 bases from V and 5 bases from J, with 17 bases between. The CDR3 here is CSAPSLGTNNSPLHF. The CDR3 DNA reads TGCAGTGCCCCTAGCCTGGGGACAAATAATTCACCCCTCCACTTT.

This clonotype has ten or more counts. This sequence joins TRBV6-6 and TRBJ2-7, with a tentative D call TRBD2 (6 bases). Trimming pared 8 bases from V and 7 bases from J, leaving 21 bases between. CDR1 and CDR2 (germline): MNHNY, SVGAGI (reference sequence). There are 14 residues in the CDR3. This CDR3 reads CASRPSGPTSEQYF. CDR3 in DNA: TGTGCCAGCCGCCCCAGCGGGCCGACTTCTGAGCAGTACTTC.

This clonotype was seen repeatedly, ten times or more. This chain links TRBV27 with TRBJ2-7; possibly TRBD1 for D (5 bases). Germline-derived CDR1 and CDR2 are MNHEY and SMNVEV (reference sequence). Trimming shortened V by 5 bases and J by 0 bases, and 14 bases separated the two germline ends. This CDR3 contains 15 residues. The CDR3 nucleotides read TGTGCCAGCAGTCTCACTGACAGACGCTCCTACGAGCAGTACTTC. Translation gives CASSLTDRRSYEQYF.

This clonotype showed up many times. The V gene is TRBV4-3, the J gene TRBJ2-7, with 11 positions matching TRBD2. V trimming: 3 bases; J trimming: 0 bases; junction bases outside the gene matches: 4. Germline values: CDR1 LGHNA, CDR2 YSLEER. The CDR3 has 16 residues. This CDR3 is CASSQLAGGISYEQYF. The CDR3 nucleotides are TGCGCCAGCAGCCAGTTAGCGGGAGGGATCTCCTACGAGCAGTACTTC.

In this sample, this clonotype turned up once. This chain uses TRBV12-3 or TRBV12-4 with TRBJ1-6; D not resolved. This CDR3 spans 13 amino acids. The germline V and J ends were trimmed by 3 bases and 9 bases, with 9 bases remaining between them. The CDR3 reads CASSLIEGSPLHF. CDR3 nucleotide sequence: TGTGCCAGCAGTTTGATAGAAGGTTCACCCCTCCACTTT.

The rearrangement uses TRBV7-8 and TRBJ1-1; a possible D gene is TRBD1 (6 bases). Germline V lookup: CDR1 SGHVS, CDR2 FQNEAQ. There are 12 residues in the CDR3. Trimming stripped 3 bases from V and 8 bases from J, with 10 bases between. CDR3 nucleotide sequence: TGTGCCAGCAGCTTGTGGGGGGCAGAAGCTTTCTTT. This translates into CASSLWGAEAFF.

The chain employs TRBV2 and TRBJ1-2; D is perhaps TRBD1 (5 bases). The CDR3 contains 17 residues. The V gene lost 1 base and the J gene lost 2 bases, with 17 bases spanning the gap. The germline gives CDR1 SNHLY, CDR2 FYNNEI. CDR3 coding DNA: TGTGCCAGCAGTGAAGATGTGACAGATTATAAAAACTATGGCTACACCTTC. This translates into CASSEDVTDYKNYGYTF.

This clonotype was detected ten times or more. The gene calls are TRBV28 and TRBJ2-7; the D call may be TRBD1 or TRBD2 (5 bases each). Germline V gene data show CDR1 as MDHEN and CDR2 as SYDVKM. V lost 2 bases and J lost 6, with 14 bases in between. This CDR3 has 14 residues. Written as DNA, the CDR3 is TGTGCCAGCAGTTTAATCTCTATGGGGACCGAGCAGTACTTC. This gives the protein CASSLISMGTEQYF.

This clonotype has at least ten counts. The chain has TRBV29-1 and TRBJ2-7; 7 positions agree with TRBD2. The CDR3 covers 11 residues. Unmatched junction bases numbered 2, after V lost 6 bases and J lost 3 bases. CDR1 and CDR2 from the germline V gene are SQVTM and ANQGSEA. The CDR3 region has the DNA TGCAGCGTGGGGGGGGACTACGAGCAGTACTTC. Translated, it gives CSVGGDYEQYF.

About this clonotype: Possible read error: a much larger clone is one base away. The chain has TRBV7-2 and TRBJ2-5, with a possible D match to TRBD2 (7 bases). Germline values: CDR1 SGHTA, CDR2 FQGNSA. The V and J ends lost 2 bases and 7 bases respectively, with 14 bases between them. The CDR3 is 14 residues long. The CDR3 is CASSLRRGGGTQYF. CDR3 in DNA: TGTGCCAGCAGCTTAAGGAGGGGGGGGGGGACCCAGTACTTC.

This clonotype was recorded only once. The chain has TRBV2 and TRBJ1-1; D is ambiguous. The CDR3 has 13 amino acids. From germline, CDR1 is SNHLY and CDR2 FYNNEI. V lost 4 bases, J lost 4 bases, and 10 bases lay in between. The CDR3 DNA follows: TGTGCCAGCAGTGTCAGGTGGCGCACTGAAGCTTTCTTT. It specifies CASSVRWRTEAFF.

This clonotype was observed many times. This chain uses TRBV19 with TRBJ1-5; D is perhaps TRBD1 (5 bases). The CDR3 loop spans 16 amino acids. V lost 0 bases and J 5 bases, leaving 14 bases between the germline ends. Germline V lookup: CDR1 LNHDA, CDR2 SQIVND (reference sequence). As DNA, the CDR3 is TGTGCCAGTAGTATAGAGGCGGGGCGTACCTATCAGCCCCAGCATTTT. It yields the protein CASSIEAGRTYQPQHF.

This clonotype was counted at least ten times. The rearrangement joins TRBV11-2 to TRBJ2-7; perhaps TRBD1 as D (6 bases). The germline V gene has CDR1 SGHAT and CDR2 FQNNGV. Trimming shortened V by 0 bases and J by 1 base, and 10 bases separated the two germline ends. CDR3 size: 15 residues. DNA of the CDR3: TGTGCCAGCAGCTTAGAGGGGACATCATCCTACGAGCAGTACTTC. Protein product: CASSLEGTSSYEQYF.

This clonotype was seen repeatedly, ten times or more. The chain combines TRBV6-2 or TRBV6-3 with TRBJ2-7; 11 bases are shared with TRBD1. Germline V lookup: CDR1 MNHEY, CDR2 SVGEGT. The V and J ends lost 10 bases and 3 bases, in that order; junction bases with no gene match: 8. This CDR3 is 14 amino acids long. The CDR3 nucleotides are TGTGCCACCCTCTCCGGGACAGGGGGCTACGAGCAGTACTTC. Translation gives CATLSGTGGYEQYF.